This T cell receptor (beta chain) derives from a study of cytomegalovirus exposure and HLA in healthy donors. Overall study findings and caveats: Researchers reported that three CMV-associated chains were confirmed in vitro as CMV antigen-specific. The finding came from a later analysis; first-cohort TCR clusters tended to co-occur in the 90 to 150 validation repertoires. The authors enumerated over 150 TCR beta chains as linked to cytomegalovirus.

The donors were part of the roughly 120-subject validation cohort, which stood apart from the roughly 640-subject first cohort. The table came from immunoSEQ multiplex PCR; TCRdb's copy has only in-frame clones and leaves some out. The table lists over 150,000 clones, about 86% of them singletons, with 2% to 2.5% in the top ten. Regarding this clone: The antigen is not known.

V was shortened by 5 bases and J by 1 base, with 14 bases between the two germline ends. Germline lookup yields CDR1 MNHEY and CDR2 SVGAGI. This CDR3 region has 15 residues. The chain uses TRBV6-5 and TRBJ1-1, with a tentative D call TRBD1 (5 bases). The sample consisted of PBMCs. The sequence derives from a human donor in good health. The CDR3 region is CASSPWTTTNTEAFF. In nucleotides, the CDR3 is TGTGCCAGCAGTCCGTGGACAACGACGAACACTGAAGCTTTCTTT.